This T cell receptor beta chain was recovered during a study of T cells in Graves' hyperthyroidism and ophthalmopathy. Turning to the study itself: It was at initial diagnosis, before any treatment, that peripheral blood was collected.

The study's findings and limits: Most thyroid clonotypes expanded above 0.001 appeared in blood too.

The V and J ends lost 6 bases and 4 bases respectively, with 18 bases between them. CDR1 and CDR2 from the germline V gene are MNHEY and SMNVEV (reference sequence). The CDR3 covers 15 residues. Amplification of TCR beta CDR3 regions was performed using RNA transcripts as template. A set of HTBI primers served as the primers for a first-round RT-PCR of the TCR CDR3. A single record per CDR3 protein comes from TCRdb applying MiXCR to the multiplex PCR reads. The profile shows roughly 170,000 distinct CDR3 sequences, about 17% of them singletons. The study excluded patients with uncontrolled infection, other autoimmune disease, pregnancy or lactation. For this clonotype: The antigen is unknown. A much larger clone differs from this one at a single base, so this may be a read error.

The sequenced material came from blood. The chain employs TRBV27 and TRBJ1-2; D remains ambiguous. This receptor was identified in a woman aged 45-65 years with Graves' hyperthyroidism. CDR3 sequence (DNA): TGTGCCAGCAGAACCATTGAGGGTCTCGGCTATGGCTACACCTTC. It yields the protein CASRTIEGLGYGYTF.